These 28 T cell receptor beta chains originate from one sample sequenced in a study of cytomegalovirus exposure and HLA in healthy donors. The study ran its PCR with 60 Vbeta and 13 Jbeta primers. The data were produced by immunoSEQ multiplex PCR, yet TCRdb's version contains in-frame clones alone and is incomplete. The sample consists of roughly 150,000 clones, about 80% of them appearing once. Sequencing was done on a sample of PBMCs. The source of these receptors is a woman between 40 and 50 years old in good health and CMV-seropositive.

The chain joins TRBV13 to TRBJ2-7, with unresolved D. This CDR3 comprises 13 residues. Trimming shortened V by 0 bases and J by 3 bases, and 6 bases separated the two germline ends. Germline CDR1 PRHDT, CDR2 FYEKMQ (reference sequence). The CDR3 loop reads CASSLGLRYEQYF. CDR3 coding DNA: TGTGCCAGCAGCTTAGGACTACGCTACGAGCAGTACTTC.

The chain uses TRBV5-1 and TRBJ2-1; the match to TRBD1 covers 9 bases. V lost 7 bases, J lost 8 bases, and 7 bases stayed unmatched. This CDR3 is 13 amino acids long. CDR1 and CDR2 from the germline V gene are SGHRS and YFSETQ. CDR3 sequence (DNA): TGCGCCAGCGCACAGGGGGCGCGAGATGAGCAGTTCTTC. Protein sequence: CASAQGARDEQFF. The full variable domain, with the rest looked up from reference TRBV5-1 and TRBJ2-1, is KAGVTQTPRYLIKTRGQQVTLSCSPISGHRSVSWYQQTPGQGLQFLFEYFSETQRNKGNFPGRFSGRQFSNSRSEMNVSTLELGDSALYLCASAQGARDEQFFGPGTRLTVL.

The chain joins TRBV18 to TRBJ2-2; tentatively, D is TRBD2 (6 bases). The V and J ends lost 4 bases and 1 base respectively, with 16 bases between them. The CDR3 spans 17 residues. The germline V gene encodes CDR1 KGHSH and CDR2 LQKENI. In nucleotides, the CDR3 is TGTGCCAGCTCACGACCAGGGCGGGGCTTGAACACCGGGGAGCTGTTTTTT. Its protein product is CASSRPGRGLNTGELFF.

This clone was found a few times. An end of the junction does not agree with germline; a read error may underlie this. The V and J genes are TRBV11-2 and TRBJ1-3; D perhaps matches TRBD1 (5 bases). There are 14 residues in the CDR3. Germline lookup yields CDR1 SGHAT and CDR2 FQNNGV. The CDR3 DNA is TGTGCCAGCAGCTACCTAGTGGGAGGACATACGACGGATTTT. It translates to CASSYLVGGHTTDF.

The chain joins TRBV28 to TRBJ2-5; 14 bases line up with TRBD2. This CDR3 region has 15 residues. The J segment lost 11 bases and the V segment lost 9 bases, leaving 14 bases of the junction unmatched. Germline lookup yields CDR1 MDHEN and CDR2 SYDVKM. The CDR3 region has the DNA TGTGCCAGTCTGACTAGCGGGAGGGTACGGGGGTCACAGTACTTC. This codes for CASLTSGRVRGSQYF.

The chain carries TRBV18 and TRBJ2-5; 9 positions match TRBD1. Trimming cost V 3 bases and J 1 base; bases outside gene matches: 3. The CDR3 covers 15 residues. Germline V gives CDR1 KGHSH, CDR2 LQKENI. CDR3 DNA: TGTGCCAGCTCACCCGCACAGGGGGCCCAAGAGACCCAGTACTTC. It translates to CASSPAQGAQETQYF.

This sequence joins TRBV7-6 and TRBJ1-2; D not resolved. CDR3 size: 14 residues. Germline CDR1 reads SGHVS; CDR2 reads FNYEAQ. V was trimmed by 1 base and J by 3 bases, leaving 9 bases between them. Here the CDR3 reads CASSLEPGYYGYTF. DNA of the CDR3: TGTGCCAGCAGCTTAGAGCCGGGGTACTATGGCTACACCTTC.

V is TRBV4-2 and J is TRBJ2-3; TRBD2 aligns across 7 bases. The junction had 9 bases not matched to a gene; V was cut back by 1 base and J by 5 bases. This CDR3 is 16 amino acids long. CDR1 is LGHNA, CDR2 YNFKEQ, per germline. The CDR3 nucleotides read TGTGCCAGCAGCCAAGCTAGCGGACGTTCGGAAGATACGCAGTATTTT. Amino acids: CASSQASGRSEDTQYF.

This clone came up a few times. The CDR3 sequence: CASIPDGVAFEAFF. The CDR3 region has the DNA TGTGCCAGCATCCCGGATGGAGTAGCATTTGAAGCTTTCTTT. V gene TRBV6-6 combines with J gene TRBJ1-1; D call uncertain. Trimming removed 7 bases from V and 7 bases from J, with 19 bases in between. Germline assignment: CDR1 MNHNY and CDR2 SVGAGI (reference sequence). The CDR3 covers 14 residues.

The chain's CDR3 is CASTVGGTGDHEQYF. CDR3 nucleotide sequence: TGTGCCAGCACCGTGGGGGGGACAGGGGACCACGAGCAGTACTTC. The genes are TRBV28 and TRBJ2-7, with 10 bases fitting TRBD1. The ends lost 7 bases at V and 5 bases at J; junction bases unmatched: 11. The CDR3 is made up of 15 amino acids. Germline values: CDR1 MDHEN, CDR2 SYDVKM.

This clone was picked up a small number of times. This chain links TRBV29-1 with TRBJ2-7; 8 bases are a match to TRBD1. V shed 4 bases, J shed 4 bases, and the junction held 6 bases outside the gene matches. The CDR3 extends over 13 amino acids. Germline V gene lookup returns CDR1 SQVTM and CDR2 ANQGSEA. The CDR3 region has the DNA TGCAGCGTTGGTGACAGGGGCGTTTACGAGCAGTACTTC. It specifies CSVGDRGVYEQYF.

There are a few counts of this clone. The chain couples TRBV18 to TRBJ2-6, with 12 bases aligning to TRBD1. Germline CDR1 reads KGHSH; CDR2 reads LQKENI. The length of the CDR3 is 17 residues. The V gene end was trimmed by 6 bases and the J gene end by 4 bases; junction bases not matched to a gene: 7. CDR3 DNA sequence: TGTGCCAGCTCTCTGGGACAGGGGGCTTTCGGGGCCAACGTCCTGACTTTC. As protein: CASSLGQGAFGANVLTF.

The rearrangement joins TRBV11-3 to TRBJ2-3; D is perhaps TRBD1 (5 bases). The V gene's germline CDR1 is SGHNT and CDR2 YENEEA. V lost 3 bases, J lost 4 bases, and 20 bases lay in between. The CDR3 runs 17 residues. CDR3 in DNA: TGTGCCAGCAGCTTCTCGCAGGGTGGTTACGCAGCAGATACGCAGTATTTT. This codes for CASSFSQGGYAADTQYF.

V and J are TRBV27 and TRBJ1-4; 10 bases line up with TRBD1. Germline CDR1 reads MNHEY; CDR2 reads SMNVEV (reference sequence). The CDR3 spans 15 residues. J lost 6 bases, V lost 4 bases, and 5 bases had no gene match. The CDR3 bases are TGTGCCAGCAGTTCCGGGACAGGGGAGTATGAAAAACTGTTTTTT. This sequence encodes CASSSGTGEYEKLFF. Variable domain in full (rest from reference TRBV27 and TRBJ1-4): EAQVTQNPRYLITVTGKKLTVTCSQNMNHEYMSWYRQDPGLGLRQIYYSMNVEVTDKGDVPEGYKVSRKEKRNFPLILESPSPNQTSLYFCASSSGTGEYEKLFFGSGTQLSVL.

The V call is TRBV19, the J call TRBJ2-1, with D possibly matching TRBD2 (6 bases). Germline V lookup: CDR1 LNHDA, CDR2 SQIVND (reference sequence). There are 12 residues in the CDR3. The germline V and J ends were trimmed by 8 bases and 12 bases, with 17 bases remaining between them. CDR3 protein: CASGRPGAGQFF. CDR3 nucleotide sequence: TGTGCCAGTGGTAGGCCGGGAGCTGGGCAGTTCTTC. Variable domain in full (rest from reference TRBV19 and TRBJ2-1): DGGITQSPKYLFRKEGQNVTLSCEQNLNHDAMYWYRQDPGQGLRLIYYSQIVNDFQKGDIAEGYSVSREKKESFPLTVTSAQKNPTAFYLCASGRPGAGQFFGPGTRLTVL.

The V and J genes are TRBV25-1 and TRBJ2-3; 14 positions match TRBD2. The V gene's germline CDR1 is MGHDK and CDR2 SYGVNS. The trim removed 4 bases at V and 4 bases at J, leaving 4 bases unmatched. The CDR3 extends over 16 amino acids. DNA for the CDR3: TGTGCCAGCAGTGGGGGACTAGCGGGAGTAGCAGATACGCAGTATTTT. It specifies CASSGGLAGVADTQYF.

The V call is TRBV19, the J call TRBJ2-3; 8 positions agree with TRBD2. The ends lost 4 bases at V and 5 bases at J; junction bases unmatched: 5. This CDR3 contains 14 residues. Germline V gene data show CDR1 as LNHDA and CDR2 as SQIVND (reference sequence). The CDR3 nucleotides are TGTGCCAGTAGTAACGGGAGGGCCATAGATACGCAGTATTTT. Protein sequence: CASSNGRAIDTQYF.

This rearrangement joins TRBV28 to TRBJ1-2, with D maybe TRBD1 (6 bases). Trimming cost V 2 bases and J 4 bases, with 8 bases left between them. Germline V gene lookup returns CDR1 MDHEN and CDR2 SYDVKM. The CDR3 has 13 amino acids. DNA for the CDR3: TGTGCCAGCAGTTTAGGACAGATCTATGGCTACACCTTC. Translating it yields CASSLGQIYGYTF.

A few counts support this clone. The chain uses TRBV7-8 and TRBJ2-7, with D tentatively TRBD1 (5 bases). The length of the CDR3 is 15 residues. V dropped 1 base and J dropped 5 bases, with 15 bases sitting between them. Germline lookup yields CDR1 SGHVS and CDR2 FQNEAQ. In nucleotides, the CDR3 is TGTGCCAGCAGCTTAGGAGTATCCACAGGTCACGAGCAGTACTTC. Translated: CASSLGVSTGHEQYF.

This clone was recorded only once. The V gene is TRBV15, the J gene TRBJ2-1, with D uncertain. The germline gives CDR1 LNHNV, CDR2 YYDKDF (reference sequence). Trimming cost V 4 bases and J 0 bases, with 7 bases left between them. The CDR3 is 14 amino acids. The CDR3 here is CATSMRISYNEQFF. The CDR3 nucleotides read TGTGCCACCAGCATGCGGATCTCCTACAATGAGCAGTTCTTC.

This clone was recorded once. The rearrangement joins TRBV27 to TRBJ1-5; D is ambiguous. V was pared by 6 bases and J by 3 bases, with 6 bases between. Germline CDR1 reads MNHEY; CDR2 reads SMNVEV (reference sequence). This CDR3 has 12 residues. CDR3 nucleotides: TGTGCCAGCAGGCAGTCCAATCAGCCCCAGCATTTT. Protein: CASRQSNQPQHF.

The rearrangement links TRBV5-1 to TRBJ2-3; possible D gene TRBD2, 6 bases. Germline CDR1 reads SGHRS; CDR2 reads YFSETQ. This CDR3 contains 15 residues. V was clipped by 0 bases and J by 4 bases, with 12 bases between them. In nucleotides, the CDR3 is TGCGCCAGCAGCTTGGGCGGGAACCGGGCAGATACGCAGTATTTT. Translating it yields CASSLGGNRADTQYF.

This sequence joins TRBV5-4 and TRBJ1-2; 8 positions match TRBD1. The J segment lost 4 bases and the V segment lost 2 bases, leaving 13 bases of the junction unmatched. This CDR3 is 17 amino acids long. The germline gives CDR1 SGHNT, CDR2 YYREEE (reference sequence). This CDR3 is CASSLMGQAAVLYGYTF. CDR3 sequence (DNA): TGTGCCAGCAGCTTAATGGGACAGGCTGCGGTTCTCTATGGCTACACCTTC.

This clone was observed once. The rearrangement joins TRBV6-5 to TRBJ1-2, with 9 bases fitting TRBD1. The CDR3 covers 16 residues. CDR1 and CDR2 (germline): MNHEY, SVGAGI. The trim removed 4 bases at V and 7 bases at J, leaving 13 bases unmatched. The CDR3 spells CASSFTGGDFVGGYTF. CDR3 nucleotides: TGTGCCAGCAGTTTCACAGGGGGCGATTTCGTTGGTGGCTACACCTTC.

This chain joins TRBV7-6 and TRBJ2-7, with 7 bases lining up with TRBD1. This CDR3 is built from 16 residues. Germline V gives CDR1 SGHVS, CDR2 FNYEAQ. V shed 1 base, J shed 6 bases, and the junction held 12 bases outside the gene matches. CDR3 in DNA: TGTGCCAGCAGCTTAGTATCCGGGACAGAGGCGGGCGAGCAGTACTTC. Protein: CASSLVSGTEAGEQYF.

The V and J genes are TRBV27 and TRBJ2-5; 7 positions agree with TRBD1. The J call may be mistaken, given a closer DNA end match to TRBJ2-7. The CDR3 has 13 residues. Germline V gives CDR1 MNHEY, CDR2 SMNVEV (reference sequence). CDR3 protein: CASSWTGAYEQYF. In DNA form, the CDR3 reads TGTGCCAGCAGCTGGACAGGCGCCTACGAGCAGTACTTC.

The rearrangement uses TRBV25-1 and TRBJ1-1; a weak D match, TRBD1 (5 bases). There are 11 residues in the CDR3. The V end lost 4 bases, the J end lost 7 bases, and 7 bases lay between the germline ends. Germline V CDR1 and CDR2: MGHDK, SYGVNS. Here the CDR3 DNA reads TGTGCCAGCAGTGTAGGGGTTGAAGCTTTCTTT. Translated, it gives CASSVGVEAFF.

The chain uses TRBV5-4 and TRBJ2-1, with TRBD1 as a possible D gene (6 bases). The CDR3 is 16 residues long. Between the trimmed V and J ends, which lost 4 bases and 4 bases, there was a span of 18 bases. Looked up from germline, CDR1 is SGHNT and CDR2 is YYREEE (reference sequence). Here the CDR3 reads CASSTVTGKGYNEQFF. The CDR3 DNA reads as TGTGCCAGCAGCACCGTAACAGGGAAGGGGTACAATGAGCAGTTCTTC.